The T cell receptor beta chain described here comes from a study of CXCR3-negative and CXCR3-positive naive CD8 T cells. The libraries of TRB cDNA were prepared using 5' RACE with UMI labels. TCRdb re-called the 5' RACE reads; every CDR3 protein appears as one record, without DNA. The listing contains around 8,400 distinct CDR3 sequences. Points from the study as a whole: TRB CDR3s were more hydrophobic in CXCR3-positive than in CXCR3-negative naive cells.

This clonotype registers medium-sized (0.01 to 0.1%) by frequency. Its target is not known. Germline-derived CDR1 and CDR2 are SQVTM and ANQGSEA. There are 15 residues in the CDR3. This chain links TRBV29-1 with TRBJ1-1. The sequenced sample consisted of naive CXCR3+ CD8+ T cells from blood. The sample's subset: CD45RO-CCR7+CD27+CD95- naive CD8+ T cells expressing CXCR3 (TNR3+). The clonotype originates from a human donor in good health. Some clones in this sample may be carry-over from other donors' samples. The CDR3 protein is CSVVPDFLGRTEAFF.